A selection of T cell receptor beta chains follows, all from one sample in a study of breast tumors, draining lymph nodes, adjacent tissues. TCRdb itself ran the multiplex PCR reads through MiXCR, one entry per CDR3 protein. The sample gives about 130,000 distinct CDR3 sequences, approximately 20% of which show up once; just over 2.5% is in the top ten. The material sequenced was axillary lymph node tissue. These receptors all stem from a female donor with breast cancer. Some clones in this sample may be carry-over from other donors' samples. CDR3s include the opening cysteine and the closing phenylalanine or tryptophan. The D gene is left open where the match is weak. Some rows have no size entry. The others give once, few or many, or a class for an expanded clone.

J gene: TRBJ1-2; V gene: TRBV27; D gene: TRBD1; clone size: few; CDR3 length: 17; CDR3 protein: CASGLTSTGSIENGYTF; CDR3 DNA: TGTGCCAGCGGTTTGACGTCGACAGGGAGTATCGAGAATGGCTACACCTTC
J gene: TRBJ2-5; V gene: TRBV7-2; D gene: NA; clone size: many; CDR3 length: 13; CDR3 protein: CASSFVEGETQYF; CDR3 DNA: TGTGCCAGCAGCTTTGTTGAGGGAGAGACCCAGTACTTC
J gene: TRBJ2-5; V gene: TRBV7-2; D gene: TRBD1; clone size: many; CDR3 length: 14; CDR3 protein: CASSPRTGRETQYF; CDR3 DNA: TGTGCCAGCAGCCCCCGGACAGGGAGAGAGACCCAGTACTTC
J gene: TRBJ2-3; V gene: TRBV9; D gene: NA; clone size: many; CDR3 length: 14; CDR3 protein: CASSVGDYTDTQYF; CDR3 DNA: TGTGCCAGCAGCGTAGGTGATTACACAGATACGCAGTATTTT
J gene: TRBJ2-5; V gene: TRBV6-1; D gene: NA; clone size: few; CDR3 length: 14; CDR3 protein: CASSTLAAQETQYF; CDR3 DNA: TGTGCCAGCAGTACTTTAGCGGCGCAAGAGACCCAGTACTTC
J gene: TRBJ2-7; V gene: TRBV20-1; D gene: NA; clone size: many; CDR3 length: 14; CDR3 protein: CSASRASATYEQYF; CDR3 DNA: TGCAGTGCTAGTCGGGCTAGCGCTACCTACGAGCAGTACTTC
J gene: TRBJ2-3; V gene: TRBV4-3; D gene: NA; clone size: many; CDR3 length: 15; CDR3 protein: CASSQVGSTPDTQYF; CDR3 DNA: TGCGCCAGCAGCCAAGTCGGGAGTACGCCAGATACGCAGTATTTT
J gene: TRBJ2-7; V gene: TRBV5-6; D gene: NA; clone size: many; CDR3 length: 12; CDR3 protein: CASSVYSYEQYF; CDR3 DNA: TGTGCCAGCAGCGTGTACTCCTACGAGCAGTACTTC
J gene: TRBJ2-7; V gene: TRBV20-1; D gene: TRBD2; clone size: NA; CDR3 length: 15; CDR3 protein: CSARVLLAGSYEQYF; CDR3 DNA: TGCAGTGCTAGAGTATTACTAGCGGGGTCCTACGAGCAGTACTTC
J gene: TRBJ2-7; V gene: TRBV29-1; D gene: TRBD2; clone size: many; CDR3 length: 14; CDR3 protein: CSVSGLAGTYEQYF; CDR3 DNA: TGCAGCGTCTCGGGACTAGCGGGGACCTACGAGCAGTACTTC
J gene: TRBJ2-7; V gene: TRBV11-2; D gene: TRBD2; clone size: many; CDR3 length: 14; CDR3 protein: CASRQLAQGYEQYF; CDR3 DNA: TGTGCCAGCAGACAACTAGCGCAGGGCTACGAGCAGTACTTC
J gene: TRBJ1-1; V gene: TRBV2; D gene: TRBD1; clone size: few; CDR3 length: 15; CDR3 protein: CASSELGQGNTEAFF; CDR3 DNA: TGTGCCAGCAGTGAACTGGGACAGGGGAACACTGAAGCTTTCTTT
J gene: TRBJ2-3; V gene: TRBV20-1; D gene: TRBD2; clone size: many; CDR3 length: 16; CDR3 protein: CSARDRGGWDTDTQYF; CDR3 DNA: TGCAGTGCTAGAGATCGCGGGGGTTGGGACACAGATACGCAGTATTTT
J gene: TRBJ2-7; V gene: TRBV30; D gene: TRBD2; clone size: many; CDR3 length: 16; CDR3 protein: CAWRRPGGANSYEQYF; CDR3 DNA: TGTGCCTGGAGGCGGCCGGGGGGAGCCAACTCCTACGAGCAGTACTTC
J gene: TRBJ1-4; V gene: TRBV2; D gene: TRBD1; clone size: many; CDR3 length: 15; CDR3 protein: CASGPDRVANEKLFF; CDR3 DNA: TGTGCCAGCGGTCCCGACAGGGTAGCTAATGAAAAACTGTTTTTT
J gene: TRBJ1-6; V gene: TRBV15; D gene: NA; clone size: many; CDR3 length: 15; CDR3 protein: CATSSSLTENSPLHF; CDR3 DNA: TGTGCCACCAGCAGCTCTCTGACAGAAAATTCACCCCTCCACTTT
J gene: TRBJ2-1; V gene: TRBV11-3; D gene: NA; clone size: many; CDR3 length: 11; CDR3 protein: CASSRDNEQFF; CDR3 DNA: TGTGCCAGCAGCCGAGACAATGAGCAGTTCTTC
J gene: TRBJ2-1; V gene: TRBV6-6; D gene: TRBD2; clone size: many; CDR3 length: 17; CDR3 protein: CASSYGPTSGSGNEQFF; CDR3 DNA: TGTGCCAGCAGTTACGGACCGACTAGCGGGAGTGGGAATGAGCAGTTCTTC
J gene: TRBJ2-1; V gene: TRBV20-1; D gene: NA; clone size: many; CDR3 length: 17; CDR3 protein: CSARDTLPRTSYNEQFF; CDR3 DNA: TGCAGTGCTAGAGATACCCTGCCTAGAACGTCCTACAATGAGCAGTTCTTC
J gene: TRBJ1-6; V gene: TRBV25-1; D gene: NA; clone size: many; CDR3 length: 15; CDR3 protein: CASSVDSFDNSPLHF; CDR3 DNA: TGTGCCAGCAGTGTCGACAGCTTTGATAATTCACCCCTCCACTTT
J gene: TRBJ2-3; V gene: TRBV5-1; D gene: TRBD2; clone size: many; CDR3 length: 15; CDR3 protein: CASSSSGRETDTQYF; CDR3 DNA: TGCGCCAGCAGCTCTAGCGGGAGGGAAACAGATACGCAGTATTTT
J gene: TRBJ1-5; V gene: TRBV10-2; D gene: NA; clone size: many; CDR3 length: 15; CDR3 protein: CASREGGWSNQPQHF; CDR3 DNA: TGCGCCAGCAGGGAGGGGGGATGGAGCAATCAGCCCCAGCATTTT
J gene: TRBJ1-3; V gene: TRBV18; D gene: NA; clone size: few; CDR3 length: 17; CDR3 protein: CASSPPATGISGNTIYF; CDR3 DNA: TGTGCCAGCTCACCACCTGCGACGGGTATCTCTGGAAACACCATATATTTT
J gene: TRBJ2-5; V gene: TRBV11-2; D gene: TRBD2; clone size: many; CDR3 length: 16; CDR3 protein: CASSPWTSGQQETQYF; CDR3 DNA: TGTGCCAGCAGCCCGTGGACTAGCGGACAACAAGAGACCCAGTACTTC
J gene: TRBJ1-2; V gene: TRBV4-1; D gene: NA; clone size: many; CDR3 length: 15; CDR3 protein: CASSQGGASFYGYTF; CDR3 DNA: TGCGCCAGCAGCCAAGGGGGCGCTAGTTTCTATGGCTACACCTTC
J gene: TRBJ2-7; V gene: TRBV10-3; D gene: NA; clone size: many; CDR3 length: 18; CDR3 protein: CAISESIGGRRVPYEQYF; CDR3 DNA: TGTGCCATCAGTGAGTCGATTGGGGGGCGCAGGGTCCCCTACGAGCAGTACTTC
J gene: TRBJ2-5; V gene: TRBV5-4; D gene: NA; clone size: many; CDR3 length: 16; CDR3 protein: CASSFSGPTSQETQYF; CDR3 DNA: TGTGCCAGCAGCTTTTCAGGCCCGACTAGCCAAGAGACCCAGTACTTC
J gene: TRBJ2-1; V gene: TRBV5-5; D gene: TRBD2; clone size: many; CDR3 length: 16; CDR3 protein: CASSWKTSDSYNEQFF; CDR3 DNA: TGTGCCAGCAGCTGGAAGACTAGCGACTCCTACAATGAGCAGTTCTTC